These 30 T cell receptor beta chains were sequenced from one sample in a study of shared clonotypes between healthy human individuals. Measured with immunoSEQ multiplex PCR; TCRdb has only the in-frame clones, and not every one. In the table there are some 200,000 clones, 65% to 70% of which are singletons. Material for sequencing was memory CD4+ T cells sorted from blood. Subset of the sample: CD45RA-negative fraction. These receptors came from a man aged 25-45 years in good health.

CDR3 sequence reads: CASSEIQASYEQYF. CDR3 nucleotide sequence: TGCGCCAGCAGTGAGATCCAGGCCTCCTACGAGCAGTACTTC. This chain uses TRBV10-2 with TRBJ2-7; D is uncertain. This CDR3 is built from 14 residues. V was cut by 2 bases and J by 0 bases, with 8 bases left in between. Germline V gives CDR1 WSHSY, CDR2 SAAADI.

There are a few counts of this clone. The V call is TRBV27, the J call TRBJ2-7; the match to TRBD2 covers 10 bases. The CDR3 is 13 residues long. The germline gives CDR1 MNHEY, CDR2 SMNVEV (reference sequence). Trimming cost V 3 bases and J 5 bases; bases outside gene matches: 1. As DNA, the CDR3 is TGTGCCAGCAGTTTTAGCGGGGGGCACGAGCAGTACTTC. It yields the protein CASSFSGGHEQYF.

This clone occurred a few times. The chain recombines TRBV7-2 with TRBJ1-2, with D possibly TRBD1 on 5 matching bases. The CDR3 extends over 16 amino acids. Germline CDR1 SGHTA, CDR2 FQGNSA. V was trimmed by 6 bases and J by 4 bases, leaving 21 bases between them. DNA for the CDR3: TGTGCCAGCAGTCAGAGGGGTGGCAGGTTCAGCTATGGCTACACCTTC. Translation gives CASSQRGGRFSYGYTF.

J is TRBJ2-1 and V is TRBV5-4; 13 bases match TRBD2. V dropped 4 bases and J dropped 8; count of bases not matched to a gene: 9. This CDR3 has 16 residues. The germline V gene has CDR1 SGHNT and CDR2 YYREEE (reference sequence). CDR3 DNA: TGTGCCAGCAGCGTAACGGGACTAGCGGGATTTGATGAGCAGTTCTTC. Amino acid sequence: CASSVTGLAGFDEQFF.

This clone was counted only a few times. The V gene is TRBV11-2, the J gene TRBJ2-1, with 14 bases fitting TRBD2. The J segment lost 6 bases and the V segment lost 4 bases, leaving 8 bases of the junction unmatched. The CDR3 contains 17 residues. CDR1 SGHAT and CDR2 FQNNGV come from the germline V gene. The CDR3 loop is CASSSYSTSGRANEQFF. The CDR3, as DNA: TGTGCCAGCAGCTCGTACTCGACTAGCGGGAGGGCCAATGAGCAGTTCTTC.

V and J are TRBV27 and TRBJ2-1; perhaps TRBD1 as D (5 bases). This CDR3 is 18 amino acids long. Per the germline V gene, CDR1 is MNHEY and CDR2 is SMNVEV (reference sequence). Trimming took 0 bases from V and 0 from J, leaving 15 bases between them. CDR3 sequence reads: CASSLSGQRVSSYNEQFF. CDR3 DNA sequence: TGTGCCAGCAGTTTATCGGGGCAGCGTGTGAGCTCCTACAATGAGCAGTTCTTC.

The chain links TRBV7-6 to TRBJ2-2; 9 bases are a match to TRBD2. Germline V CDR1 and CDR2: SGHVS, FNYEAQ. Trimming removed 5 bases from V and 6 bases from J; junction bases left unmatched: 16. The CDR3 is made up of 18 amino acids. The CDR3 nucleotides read TGTGCCAGCAGCCCCGGGACTAGCATCCAGGGGGTTCCCGGGGAGCTGTTTTTT. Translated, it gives CASSPGTSIQGVPGELFF.

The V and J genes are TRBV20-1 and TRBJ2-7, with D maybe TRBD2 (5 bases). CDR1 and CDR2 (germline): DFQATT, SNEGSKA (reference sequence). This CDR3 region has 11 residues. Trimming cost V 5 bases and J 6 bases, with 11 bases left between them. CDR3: CSAPTTAEQYF. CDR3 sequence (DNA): TGCAGTGCTCCGACTACGGCCGAGCAGTACTTC.

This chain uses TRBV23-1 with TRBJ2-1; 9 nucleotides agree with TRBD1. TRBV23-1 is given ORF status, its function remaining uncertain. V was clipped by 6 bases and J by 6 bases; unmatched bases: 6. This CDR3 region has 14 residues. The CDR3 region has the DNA TGCGCCAGCAGCCATCGACAGGGGGGCAATGAGCAGTTCTTC. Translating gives CASSHRQGGNEQFF.

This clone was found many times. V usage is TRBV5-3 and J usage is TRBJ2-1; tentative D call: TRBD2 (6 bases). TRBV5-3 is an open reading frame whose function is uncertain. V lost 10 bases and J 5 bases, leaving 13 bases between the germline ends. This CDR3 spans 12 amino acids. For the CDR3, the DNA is TGTGCCCCACCGCGGGGCAACAATGAGCAGTTCTTC. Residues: CAPPRGNNEQFF.

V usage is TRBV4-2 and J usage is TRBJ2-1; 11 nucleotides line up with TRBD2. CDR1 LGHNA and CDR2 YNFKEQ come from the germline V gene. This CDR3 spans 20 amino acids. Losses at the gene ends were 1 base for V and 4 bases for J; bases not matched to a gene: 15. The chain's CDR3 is CASSQVRGGSGRALYNEQFF. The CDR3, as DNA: TGTGCCAGCAGCCAAGTACGCGGGGGTAGCGGGAGGGCCTTATACAATGAGCAGTTCTTC.

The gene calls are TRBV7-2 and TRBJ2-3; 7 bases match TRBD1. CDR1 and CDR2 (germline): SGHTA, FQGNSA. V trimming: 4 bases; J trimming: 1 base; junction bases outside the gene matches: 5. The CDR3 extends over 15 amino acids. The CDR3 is CASSSNRGRTDTQYF. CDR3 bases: TGTGCCAGCAGCTCAAACAGGGGCCGCACAGATACGCAGTATTTT. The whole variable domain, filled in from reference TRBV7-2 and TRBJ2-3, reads GAGVSQSPSNKVTEKGKDVELRCDPISGHTALYWYRQSLGQGLEFLIYFQGNSAPDKSGLPSDRFSAERTGGSVSTLTIQRTQQEDSAVYLCASSSNRGRTDTQYFGPGTRLTVL.

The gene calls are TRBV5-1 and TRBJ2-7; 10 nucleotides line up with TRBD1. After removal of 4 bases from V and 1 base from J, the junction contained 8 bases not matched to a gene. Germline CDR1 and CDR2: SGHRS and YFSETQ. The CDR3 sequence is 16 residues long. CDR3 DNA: TGCGCCAGCAGCGCCATGACAGGGGGCGCATCCTACGAGCAGTACTTC. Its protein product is CASSAMTGGASYEQYF.

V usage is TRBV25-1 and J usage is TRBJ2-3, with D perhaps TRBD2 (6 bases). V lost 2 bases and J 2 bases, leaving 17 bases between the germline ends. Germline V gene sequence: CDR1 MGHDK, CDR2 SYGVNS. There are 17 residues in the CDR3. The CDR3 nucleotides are TGTGCCAGCAGTGAAAGTCGGGAGAGAGAACCCACAGATACGCAGTATTTT. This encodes CASSESREREPTDTQYF.

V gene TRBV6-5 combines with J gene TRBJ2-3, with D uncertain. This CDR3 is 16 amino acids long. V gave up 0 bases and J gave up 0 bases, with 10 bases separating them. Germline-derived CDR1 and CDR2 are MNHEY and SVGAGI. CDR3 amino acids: CASSYSVAASTDTQYF. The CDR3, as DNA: TGTGCCAGCAGTTACTCGGTGGCAGCTAGCACAGATACGCAGTATTTT.

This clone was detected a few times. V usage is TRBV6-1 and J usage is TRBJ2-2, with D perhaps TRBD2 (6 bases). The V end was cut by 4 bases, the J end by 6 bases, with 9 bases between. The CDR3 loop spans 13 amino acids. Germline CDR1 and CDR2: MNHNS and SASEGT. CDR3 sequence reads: CASSAREAGELFF. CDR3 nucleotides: TGTGCCAGCAGTGCCAGGGAGGCCGGGGAGCTGTTTTTT.

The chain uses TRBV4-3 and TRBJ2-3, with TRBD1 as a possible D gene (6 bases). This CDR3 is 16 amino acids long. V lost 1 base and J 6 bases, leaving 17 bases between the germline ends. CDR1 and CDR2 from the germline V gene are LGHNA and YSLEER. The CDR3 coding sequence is TGCGCCAGCAGCCAAGGGAAACCCTCGAGGGGGGATACGCAGTATTTT. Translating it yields CASSQGKPSRGDTQYF.

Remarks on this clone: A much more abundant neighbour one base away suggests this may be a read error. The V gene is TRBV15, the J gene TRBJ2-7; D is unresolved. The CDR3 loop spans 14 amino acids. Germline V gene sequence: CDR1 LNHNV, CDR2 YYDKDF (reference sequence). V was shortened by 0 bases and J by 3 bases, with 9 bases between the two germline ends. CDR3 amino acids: CATSREAPGYEQYF. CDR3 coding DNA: TGTGCCACCAGCAGAGAGGCGCCCGGCTACGAGCAGTACTTC.

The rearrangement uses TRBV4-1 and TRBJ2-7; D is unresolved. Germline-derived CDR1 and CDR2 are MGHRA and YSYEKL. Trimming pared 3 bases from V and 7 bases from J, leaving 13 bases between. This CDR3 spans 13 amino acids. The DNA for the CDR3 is TGCGCCAGCAGCCACCTTCCCCTTGATGAGCAGTACTTC. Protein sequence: CASSHLPLDEQYF.

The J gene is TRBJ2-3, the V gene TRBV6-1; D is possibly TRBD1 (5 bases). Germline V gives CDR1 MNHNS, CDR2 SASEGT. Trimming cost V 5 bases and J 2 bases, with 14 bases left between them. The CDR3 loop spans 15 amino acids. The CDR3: CASSQGGLHTDTQYF. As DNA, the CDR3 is TGTGCCAGCAGTCAGGGTGGTTTGCACACAGATACGCAGTATTTT.

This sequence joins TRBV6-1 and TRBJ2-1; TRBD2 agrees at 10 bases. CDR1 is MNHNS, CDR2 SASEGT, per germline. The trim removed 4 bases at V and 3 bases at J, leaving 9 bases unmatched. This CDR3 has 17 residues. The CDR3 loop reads CASSVQGGTSDYNEQFF. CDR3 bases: TGTGCCAGCAGTGTACAGGGGGGGACTAGCGACTACAATGAGCAGTTCTTC.

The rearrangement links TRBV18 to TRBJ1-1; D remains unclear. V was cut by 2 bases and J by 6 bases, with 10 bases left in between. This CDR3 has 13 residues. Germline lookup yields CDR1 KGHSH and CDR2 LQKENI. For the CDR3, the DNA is TGTGCCAGCTCACCAACCCGAGAGGCTGAAGCTTTCTTT. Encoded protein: CASSPTREAEAFF.

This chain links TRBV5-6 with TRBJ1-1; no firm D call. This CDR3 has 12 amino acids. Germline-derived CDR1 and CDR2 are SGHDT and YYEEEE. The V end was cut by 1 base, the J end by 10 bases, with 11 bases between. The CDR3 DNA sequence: TGTGCCAGCAGCTTGTTGACGAAGAGAGCTTTCTTT. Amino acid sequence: CASSLLTKRAFF.

Here the CDR3 reads CASSFEGLDTGELFF. The CDR3 DNA reads as TGCGCCAGCAGCTTTGAGGGGCTCGACACCGGGGAGCTGTTTTTT. This rearrangement joins TRBV5-1 to TRBJ2-2; D is tentatively TRBD1 or TRBD2 (5 bases each). The V gene's germline CDR1 is SGHRS and CDR2 YFSETQ. The CDR3 is made up of 15 amino acids. Trimming took off 2 bases at V and 3 bases at J, with 11 bases between the two ends.

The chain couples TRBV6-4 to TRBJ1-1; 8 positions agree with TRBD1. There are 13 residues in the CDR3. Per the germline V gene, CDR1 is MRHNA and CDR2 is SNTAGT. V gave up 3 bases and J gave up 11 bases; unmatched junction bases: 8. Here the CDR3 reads CASSETGGTVAFF. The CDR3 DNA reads TGTGCCAGCAGTGAAACAGGGGGGACCGTCGCTTTCTTT.

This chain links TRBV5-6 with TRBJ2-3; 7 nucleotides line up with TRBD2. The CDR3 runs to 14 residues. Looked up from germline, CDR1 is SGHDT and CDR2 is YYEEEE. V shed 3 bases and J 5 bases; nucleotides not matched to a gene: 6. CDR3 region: CASSSGLEGDTQYF. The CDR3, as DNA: TGTGCCAGCAGCTCCGGACTAGAGGGAGATACGCAGTATTTT.

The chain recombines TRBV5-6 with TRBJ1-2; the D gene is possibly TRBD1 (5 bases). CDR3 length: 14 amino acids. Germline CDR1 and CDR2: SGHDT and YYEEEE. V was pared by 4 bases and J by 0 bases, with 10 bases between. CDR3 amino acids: CASSTTASNYGYTF. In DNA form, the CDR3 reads TGTGCCAGCAGCACGACAGCCTCTAACTATGGCTACACCTTC.

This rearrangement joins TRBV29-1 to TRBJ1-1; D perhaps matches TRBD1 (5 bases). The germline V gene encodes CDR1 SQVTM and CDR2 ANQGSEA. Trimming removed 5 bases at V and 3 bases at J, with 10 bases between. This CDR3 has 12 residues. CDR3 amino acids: CSVTGWDTEAFF. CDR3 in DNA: TGCAGCGTTACAGGTTGGGACACTGAAGCTTTCTTT. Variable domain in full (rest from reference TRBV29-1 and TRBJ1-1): SAVISQKPSRDICQRGTSLTIQCQVDSQVTMMFWYRQQPGQSLTLIATANQGSEATYESGFVIDKFPISRPNLTFSTLTVSNMSPEDSSIYLCSVTGWDTEAFFGQGTRLTVV.

The CDR3 sequence is CASRWGTGHPTPYF. CDR3 DNA: TGTGCCAGCAGGTGGGGGACAGGGCACCCAACCCCTTACTTC. The V gene is TRBV6-1, the J gene TRBJ2-7; TRBD1 matches 9 bases. J lost 13 bases, V lost 6 bases, and 16 bases had no gene match. This CDR3 contains 14 residues. Germline CDR1 reads MNHNS; CDR2 reads SASEGT.

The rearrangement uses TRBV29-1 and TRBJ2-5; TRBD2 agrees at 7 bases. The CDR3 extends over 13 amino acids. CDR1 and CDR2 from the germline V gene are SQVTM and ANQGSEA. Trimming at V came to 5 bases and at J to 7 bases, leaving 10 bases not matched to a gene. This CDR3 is CSVSGGNEWTQYF. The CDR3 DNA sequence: TGCAGCGTTTCGGGAGGAAACGAATGGACCCAGTACTTC.